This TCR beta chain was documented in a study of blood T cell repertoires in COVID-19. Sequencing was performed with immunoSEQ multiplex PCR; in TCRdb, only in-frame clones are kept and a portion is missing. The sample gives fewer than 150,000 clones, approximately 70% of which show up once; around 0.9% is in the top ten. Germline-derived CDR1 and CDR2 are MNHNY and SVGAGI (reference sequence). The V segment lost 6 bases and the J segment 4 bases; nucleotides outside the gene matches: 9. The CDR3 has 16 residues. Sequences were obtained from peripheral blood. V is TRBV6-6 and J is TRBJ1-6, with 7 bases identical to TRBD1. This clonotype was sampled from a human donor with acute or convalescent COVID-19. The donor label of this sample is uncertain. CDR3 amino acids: CASRPNRGQYNSPLHF. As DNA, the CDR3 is TGTGCCAGCAGACCTAACCGGGGACAGTATAATTCACCCCTCCACTTT.